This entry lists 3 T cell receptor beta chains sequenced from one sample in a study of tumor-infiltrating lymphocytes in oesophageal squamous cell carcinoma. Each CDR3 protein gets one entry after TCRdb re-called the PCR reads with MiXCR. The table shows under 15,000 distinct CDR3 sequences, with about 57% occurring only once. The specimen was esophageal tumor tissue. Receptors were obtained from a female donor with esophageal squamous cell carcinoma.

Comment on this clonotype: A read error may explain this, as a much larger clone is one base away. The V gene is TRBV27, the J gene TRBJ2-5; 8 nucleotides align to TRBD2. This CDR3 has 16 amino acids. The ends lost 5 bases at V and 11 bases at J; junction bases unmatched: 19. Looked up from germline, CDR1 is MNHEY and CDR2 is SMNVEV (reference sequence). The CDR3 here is CASSLTSGALYNEQYF. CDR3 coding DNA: TGTGCCAGCAGTCTCACTAGCGGAGCACTCTACAATGAGCAGTACTTC.

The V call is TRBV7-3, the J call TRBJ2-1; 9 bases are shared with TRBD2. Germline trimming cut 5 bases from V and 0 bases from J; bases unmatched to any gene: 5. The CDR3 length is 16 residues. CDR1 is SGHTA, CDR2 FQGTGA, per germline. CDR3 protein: CASSPLAGDSYNEQFF. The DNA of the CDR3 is TGTGCCAGCAGCCCTTTAGCGGGGGACTCCTACAATGAGCAGTTCTTC.

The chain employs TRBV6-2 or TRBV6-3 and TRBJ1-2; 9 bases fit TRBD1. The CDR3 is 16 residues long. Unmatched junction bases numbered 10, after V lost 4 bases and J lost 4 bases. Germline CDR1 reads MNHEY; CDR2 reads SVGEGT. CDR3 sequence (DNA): TGTGCCAGCAGTTCCGGACAGGGGATACGGCCCTATGGCTACACCTTC. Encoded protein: CASSSGQGIRPYGYTF.